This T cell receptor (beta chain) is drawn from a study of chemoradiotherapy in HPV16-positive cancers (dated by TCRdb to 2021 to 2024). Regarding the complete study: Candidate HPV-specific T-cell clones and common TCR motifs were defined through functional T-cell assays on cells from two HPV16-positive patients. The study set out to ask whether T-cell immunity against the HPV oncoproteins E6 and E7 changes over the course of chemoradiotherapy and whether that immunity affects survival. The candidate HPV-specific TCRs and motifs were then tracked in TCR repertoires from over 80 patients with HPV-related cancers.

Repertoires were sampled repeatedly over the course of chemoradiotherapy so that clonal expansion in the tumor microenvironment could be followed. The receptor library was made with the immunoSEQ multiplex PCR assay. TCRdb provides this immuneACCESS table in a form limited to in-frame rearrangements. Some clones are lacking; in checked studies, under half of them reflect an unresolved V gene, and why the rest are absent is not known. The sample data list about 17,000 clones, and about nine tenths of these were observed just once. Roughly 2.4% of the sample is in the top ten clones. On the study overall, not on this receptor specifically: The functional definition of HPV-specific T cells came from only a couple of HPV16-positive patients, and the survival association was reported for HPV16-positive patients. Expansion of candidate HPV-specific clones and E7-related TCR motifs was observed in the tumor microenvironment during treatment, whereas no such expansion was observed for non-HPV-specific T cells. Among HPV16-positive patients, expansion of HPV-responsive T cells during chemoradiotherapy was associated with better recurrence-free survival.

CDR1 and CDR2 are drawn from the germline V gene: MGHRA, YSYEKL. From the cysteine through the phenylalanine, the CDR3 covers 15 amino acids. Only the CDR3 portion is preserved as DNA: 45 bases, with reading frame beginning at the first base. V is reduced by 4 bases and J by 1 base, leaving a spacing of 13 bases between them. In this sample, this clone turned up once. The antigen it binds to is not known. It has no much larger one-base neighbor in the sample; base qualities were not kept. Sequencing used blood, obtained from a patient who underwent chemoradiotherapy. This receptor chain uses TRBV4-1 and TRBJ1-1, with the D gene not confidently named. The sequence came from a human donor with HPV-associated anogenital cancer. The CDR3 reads CASSPHGGGNTEAFF. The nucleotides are TGCGCCAGCAGCCCCCACGGAGGCGGGAACACTGAAGCTTTCTTT.